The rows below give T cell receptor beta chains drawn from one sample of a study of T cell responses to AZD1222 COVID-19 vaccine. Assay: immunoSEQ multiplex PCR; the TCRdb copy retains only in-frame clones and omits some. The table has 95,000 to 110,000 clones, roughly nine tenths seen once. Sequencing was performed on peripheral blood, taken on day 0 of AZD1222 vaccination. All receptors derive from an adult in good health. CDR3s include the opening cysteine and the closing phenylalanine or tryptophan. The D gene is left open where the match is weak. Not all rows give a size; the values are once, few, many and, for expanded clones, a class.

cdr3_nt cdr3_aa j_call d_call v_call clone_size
TGTGCCAGCAGCTTAGCCTCGGCTAGCGGTAAAAACATTCAGTACTTC CASSLASASGKNIQYF TRBJ2-4 TRBD2 TRBV7-2 .
TGCGCCAGCAGCCAAGTTAGCGGTGCGACCTACGAGCAGTACTTC CASSQVSGATYEQYF TRBJ2-7 . TRBV4-1 .
TGTGCCAGCAGTCCGATTTGGTCCCCAGATACGCAGTATTTT CASSPIWSPDTQYF TRBJ2-3 . TRBV6-2/TRBV6-3 .
TGTGCCAGCAGCTTGACGGGGGACCCCGCTCCCCTCGGCTACACCTTC CASSLTGDPAPLGYTF TRBJ1-2 . TRBV7-8 .
TGTGCCAGCTCACCACCTACCACAGATACGCAGTATTTT CASSPPTTDTQYF TRBJ2-3 . TRBV18 .
TGTGCCAGCAGCTCCCCCGGGACTCCCTACTACGAGCAGTACTTC CASSSPGTPYYEQYF TRBJ2-7 . TRBV7-9 .
TGTGCTAGTGGGCCGGCGGGGATTAGCAATCAGCCCCAGCATTTT CASGPAGISNQPQHF TRBJ1-5 . TRBV12-5 .
TGTGCCAGCAGTAGCGGACAGAGGAAGGAAGCTTTCTTT CASSSGQRKEAFF TRBJ1-1 . TRBV27 .
TGTGCCAGCAGCGTAGGGGACAATGGGGGGAACACCATATATTTT CASSVGDNGGNTIYF TRBJ1-3 . TRBV9 .
TGTGCCAGCAGCCCGGACTTCCAAGAGACCCAGTACTTC CASSPDFQETQYF TRBJ2-5 . TRBV5-4 .
TGCGCCAGCAGCCAAGATTCGGGAGGCGAGCAGTACTTC CASSQDSGGEQYF TRBJ2-7 TRBD2 TRBV4-3 .
TGTGCCAGCAGCCCCAACCCCGGACGGTATTACAATGAGCAGTTCTTC CASSPNPGRYYNEQFF TRBJ2-1 . TRBV7-3 once